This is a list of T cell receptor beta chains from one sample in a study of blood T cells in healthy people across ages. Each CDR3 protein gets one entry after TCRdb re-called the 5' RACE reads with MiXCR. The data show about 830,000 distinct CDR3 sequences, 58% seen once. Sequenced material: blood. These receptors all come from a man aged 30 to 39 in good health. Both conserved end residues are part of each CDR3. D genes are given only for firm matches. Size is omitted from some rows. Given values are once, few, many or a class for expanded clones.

TGTGCCAGCAGCTTAACTGCGACAGGGATCCTCTATGGCTACACCTTC	CASSLTATGILYGYTF	TRBD1	TRBV7-2	few	TRBJ1-2
TGCGCCAGCAGCTTCCACAGGGACACTGAAGCTTTCTTT	CASSFHRDTEAFF	.	TRBV5-1	.	TRBJ1-1
TGCAGTGCTCTCGGGACAGGAGATGGCTACACCTTC	CSALGTGDGYTF	TRBD1	TRBV20-1	few	TRBJ1-2
TGTGCCACCAGCAGAGTAGGCCCCCCGCGAGTCTACGAGCAGTACTTC	CATSRVGPPRVYEQYF	.	TRBV15	few	TRBJ2-7
TGCGCCAGCAGCTGGGGGGACAGGGAGGTCGATGGCTACACCTTC	CASSWGDREVDGYTF	TRBD1	TRBV5-1	.	TRBJ1-2
TGCAGTGCTAGACCTTTTAACAGGGTAAAGGATGGCTACACCTTC	CSARPFNRVKDGYTF	.	TRBV20-1	.	TRBJ1-2
TGTGCCAGCAGCCCCGACAGGGAGGTTATAGGCTACACCTTC	CASSPDREVIGYTF	TRBD1	TRBV6-5	.	TRBJ1-2
TGCAGTGCTAGCTTCATAAATAATTCACCCCTCCACTTT	CSASFINNSPLHF	.	TRBV20-1	.	TRBJ1-6
TGTGCCAGCAGCGTAATGTCAACTCACTACGAGCAGTACTTC	CASSVMSTHYEQYF	.	TRBV7-8	.	TRBJ2-7
TGCAGCGTTGAAGATAAGGACAGGGTAGGCATTCAGTACTTC	CSVEDKDRVGIQYF	TRBD1	TRBV29-1	.	TRBJ2-4